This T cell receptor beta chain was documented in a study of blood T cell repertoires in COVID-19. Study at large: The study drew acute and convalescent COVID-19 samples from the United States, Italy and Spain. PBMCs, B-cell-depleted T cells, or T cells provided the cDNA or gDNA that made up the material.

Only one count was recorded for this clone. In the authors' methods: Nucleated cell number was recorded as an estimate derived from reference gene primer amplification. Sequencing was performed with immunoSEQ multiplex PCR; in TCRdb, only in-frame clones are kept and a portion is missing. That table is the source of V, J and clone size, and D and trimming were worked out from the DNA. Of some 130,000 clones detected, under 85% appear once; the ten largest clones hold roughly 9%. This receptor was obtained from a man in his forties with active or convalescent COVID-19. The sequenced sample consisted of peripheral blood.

CDR3 sequence (DNA): TGTGCCAGCAGTAAATACAGGGGTGGCTATGGCTACACCTTC. Encoded protein: CASSKYRGGYGYTF. The chain combines TRBV2 with TRBJ1-2, with 7 bases fitting TRBD1. The CDR3 has 14 residues. Germline loops: CDR1 SNHLY, CDR2 FYNNEI. The V segment lost 5 bases and the J segment 4 bases; nucleotides outside the gene matches: 7.